These 22 T cell receptor beta chains share one sample of origin, sequenced in a study of T-cell memory formation after mild COVID-19. TCRdb independently ran MiXCR on the 5' RACE reads; one entry per CDR3 protein. The sample has roughly 510,000 distinct CDR3 sequences; around 16% are singletons. The sample consisted of PBMCs or a T cell subset sorted from them (not recorded which). These receptor sequences come from an adult woman who had mild COVID-19 (a few samples of this study predate the infection). Cell type and time point are not known.

This sequence joins TRBV7-8 and TRBJ2-7; 7 bases are shared with TRBD2. Germline CDR1 is SGHVS and CDR2 is FQNEAQ. Trimming cost V 3 bases and J 3 bases; bases outside gene matches: 5. The CDR3 sequence is 14 residues long. The CDR3 DNA reads as TGTGCCAGCAGCTTCCGGACTAGAGGCTACGAGCAGTACTTC. It codes for CASSFRTRGYEQYF.

The chain employs TRBV5-6 and TRBJ2-7, with a tentative D call TRBD1 (6 bases). The CDR3 spans 12 residues. Trimming removed 0 bases from V and 10 bases from J, with 11 bases in between. CDR1 and CDR2 from the germline V gene are SGHDT and YYEEEE. The CDR3 region is CASSLVTGHQYF. CDR3 DNA: TGTGCCAGCAGCTTGGTCACAGGGCATCAGTACTTC.

The sample holds a few counts of this clonotype. The chain joins TRBV10-3 to TRBJ2-7, with 9 bases that match TRBD1. Germline V gene sequence: CDR1 ENHRY, CDR2 SYGVKD. The CDR3 length is 14 residues. V shed 7 bases and J 5 bases; nucleotides not matched to a gene: 9. The CDR3 sequence: CAITGDRAIHEQYF. The DNA of the CDR3 is TGTGCCATCACTGGGGACAGGGCCATCCACGAGCAGTACTTC.

This clonotype was observed a handful of times. The genes are TRBV7-9 and TRBJ2-7, with TRBD2 matching over 7 bases. The CDR3 extends over 16 amino acids. The germline CDR1 and CDR2 sequences are SEHNR and FQNEAQ (reference sequence). Losses at the gene ends were 5 bases for V and 3 bases for J; bases not matched to a gene: 13. CDR3 bases: TGTGCCAGCAGCCCCAACCGCGGGAGCCCCTTCTACGAGCAGTACTTC. The encoded protein is CASSPNRGSPFYEQYF.

The V and J genes are TRBV29-1 and TRBJ1-2, with unresolved D. Germline V gene data show CDR1 as SQVTM and CDR2 as ANQGSEA. The CDR3 contains 15 residues. The V end lost 0 bases, the J end lost 4 bases, and 15 bases lay between the germline ends. As DNA, the CDR3 is TGCAGCGTTGAAGATCCGGACTTACGGGTCTATGGCTACACCTTC. Translation gives CSVEDPDLRVYGYTF.

The chain is built from TRBV2 and TRBJ1-1; TRBD1 matches at 9 bases. CDR3 size: 12 residues. CDR1 SNHLY and CDR2 FYNNEI come from the germline V gene. V shed 8 bases and J 5 bases; nucleotides not matched to a gene: 3. The CDR3 protein is CASGTGQTEAFF. In nucleotides, the CDR3 is TGTGCCAGCGGGACAGGGCAAACTGAAGCTTTCTTT. Using reference TRBV2 and TRBJ1-1 for the parts outside the CDR3, the full variable domain is EPEVTQTPSHQVTQMGQEVILRCVPISNHLYFYWYRQILGQKVEFLVSFYNNEISEKSEIFDDQFSVERPDGSNFTLKIRSTKLEDSAMYFCASGTGQTEAFFGQGTRLTVV.

The chain uses TRBV6-2 or TRBV6-3 and TRBJ2-5, with D tentatively TRBD1 (6 bases). Germline V gene lookup returns CDR1 MNHEY and CDR2 SVGEGT. The CDR3 is 15 residues long. The ends were cut back, 5 bases at V and 2 bases at J, with 15 bases in the middle. This CDR3 reads CASSVIRGKQETQYF. CDR3 in DNA: TGTGCCAGCAGTGTGATCAGGGGCAAACAAGAGACCCAGTACTTC.

This sequence joins TRBV20-1 and TRBJ2-5; D gene ambiguous. V shed 1 base and J shed 5 bases, with 11 bases lying between them. The CDR3 loop spans 13 amino acids. Germline CDR1 is DFQATT and CDR2 is SNEGSKA (reference sequence). CDR3 region: CSARANSVETQYF. In nucleotides, the CDR3 is TGCAGTGCTAGAGCCAACTCGGTGGAGACCCAGTACTTC.

This clonotype was counted between two and nine times. The V and J genes are TRBV12-3 or TRBV12-4 and TRBJ2-5; 10 bases are shared with TRBD2. The CDR3 spans 15 residues. V trimming: 7 bases; J trimming: 2 bases; junction bases outside the gene matches: 7. The chain's CDR3 is CASNPGSGRQETQYF. The DNA for the CDR3 is TGTGCCAGCAACCCTGGTAGCGGGAGGCAAGAGACCCAGTACTTC.

This clonotype was detected only a few times. V is TRBV18 and J is TRBJ1-1, with D unresolved. Germline CDR1 KGHSH, CDR2 LQKENI. Trimming took 3 bases from V and 8 from J, leaving 16 bases between them. This CDR3 has 14 residues. The DNA for the CDR3 is TGTGCCAGCTCACCCCCCAGCCTCCGGAACGAAGCTTTCTTT. It encodes CASSPPSLRNEAFF.

This clonotype was detected a few times. The chain uses TRBV19 and TRBJ1-5, with a tentative D call TRBD1 (6 bases). Trimming removed 3 bases from V and 7 bases from J, with 22 bases in between. Germline CDR1 and CDR2: LNHDA and SQIVND (reference sequence). The CDR3 is 17 amino acids. The CDR3 is CASSISPRTDLRQPQHF. CDR3 DNA sequence: TGTGCCAGTAGTATTTCTCCCCGGACAGACTTAAGGCAGCCCCAGCATTTT.

The chain has TRBV20-1 and TRBJ2-3; 14 positions agree with TRBD2. This CDR3 has 15 amino acids. Trimming cost V 6 bases and J 3 bases; bases outside gene matches: 5. CDR1 is DFQATT and CDR2 is SNEGSKA in the germline V gene (reference sequence). This CDR3 is CSARLAGGVTDTQYF. As DNA, the CDR3 is TGCAGTGCAAGACTAGCGGGAGGGGTTACAGATACGCAGTATTTT.

This clonotype has just a few counts. The chain couples TRBV20-1 to TRBJ2-5, with no clear D. CDR1 and CDR2 from the germline V gene are DFQATT and SNEGSKA (reference sequence). V was cut by 4 bases and J by 3 bases, with 6 bases left in between. This CDR3 is built from 11 residues. The CDR3 DNA is TGCAGTGCTAAAATTAAAGAGACCCAGTACTTC. Encoded protein: CSAKIKETQYF.

The CDR3 DNA reads as TGTGCCAGCAGCCAAGGAGGGGGGACAGGGGGATTCTATGGCTACACCTTC. Translation: CASSQGGGTGGFYGYTF. The rearrangement uses TRBV3-1 and TRBJ1-2, with 11 bases matching TRBD1. Losses at the gene ends were 1 base for V and 4 bases for J; bases not matched to a gene: 8. The germline gives CDR1 LGHDT, CDR2 YNNKEL (reference sequence). The CDR3 sequence is 17 residues long.

This clonotype occurred many times. The chain carries TRBV20-1 and TRBJ2-7; 11 bases align to TRBD1. Germline CDR1 DFQATT, CDR2 SNEGSKA (reference sequence). This CDR3 has 16 amino acids. With 0 bases clipped from V and 7 bases from J, the junction kept 11 bases outside the gene matches. The DNA of the CDR3 is TGCAGTGCTAGAGATTCCCCCGGGACAGGGGGTCGAGAGCAGTACTTC. Translation: CSARDSPGTGGREQYF.

There are a few counts of this clonotype. The chain joins TRBV4-2 to TRBJ2-2; TRBD2 aligns across 11 bases. This CDR3 has 16 residues. Germline V lookup: CDR1 LGHNA, CDR2 YNFKEQ. V lost 5 bases, J lost 5 bases, and 7 bases stayed unmatched. CDR3 coding DNA: TGTGCCAGCAGCTACACTAGCGGGAGAGATACCGGGGAGCTGTTTTTT. Encoded protein: CASSYTSGRDTGELFF.

This clonotype has only a few counts. The V gene is TRBV20-1, the J gene TRBJ2-7; possible D gene TRBD2, 5 bases. The CDR3 sequence is 15 residues long. The V and J ends lost 3 bases and 0 bases respectively, with 15 bases between them. Germline V gives CDR1 DFQATT, CDR2 SNEGSKA (reference sequence). The CDR3 bases are TGCAGTGCTAGTAATCCTGACTACCTCTCCTACGAGCAGTACTTC. Protein product: CSASNPDYLSYEQYF.

This clonotype was seen only a few times. The V and J genes are TRBV6-2 or TRBV6-3 and TRBJ2-1; 11 bases agree with TRBD2. CDR1 and CDR2 (germline): MNHEY, SVGEGT. The V segment lost 6 bases and the J segment 9 bases; nucleotides outside the gene matches: 7. The CDR3 runs to 14 residues. The DNA for the CDR3 is TGTGCCAGCAGACGTAGCGGGAGGGAAGGTGAGCAGTTCTTC. It specifies CASRRSGREGEQFF.

This clonotype has at least ten counts. The CDR3 DNA follows: TGTGCCAGCAGCCAAGAGGGAATCTGGTACTACAATGAGCAGTTCTTC. Encoded protein: CASSQEGIWYYNEQFF. The chain joins TRBV14 to TRBJ2-1; no clear D. CDR1 is SGHDN, CDR2 FVKESK, per germline. Trimming took off 0 bases at V and 3 bases at J, with 12 bases between the two ends. The CDR3 runs to 16 residues.

This clonotype has only a few counts. The J gene is TRBJ2-6, the V gene TRBV9; D unresolved. Trimming left V 3 bases short and J 4 bases short, with 11 bases between. The CDR3 has 15 amino acids. The V gene's germline CDR1 is SGDLS and CDR2 YYNGEE. CDR3 residues: CASSALGSGANVLTF. The CDR3 coding sequence is TGTGCCAGCAGCGCCCTCGGGTCCGGGGCCAACGTCCTGACTTTC.

Only a few counts were recorded for this clonotype. The genes are TRBV28 and TRBJ2-3, with D possibly TRBD2 on 5 matching bases. The CDR3 runs to 15 residues. Between the trimmed V and J ends, which lost 6 bases and 6 bases, there was a span of 19 bases. The V gene's germline CDR1 is MDHEN and CDR2 SYDVKM. As DNA, the CDR3 is TGTGCCAGCAGCGAGACATGGAAAGGGAGTGATACGCAGTATTTT. Translated: CASSETWKGSDTQYF.

The sample holds a few counts of this clonotype. The chain joins TRBV11-3 to TRBJ2-1, with 7 bases aligning to TRBD1. The V gene's germline CDR1 is SGHNT and CDR2 YENEEA. V gave up 5 bases and J gave up 5 bases; unmatched junction bases: 9. CDR3 size: 15 residues. The CDR3 nucleotides read TGTGCCAGCAGCCGAAGGGGACAGTTAAACAATGAGCAGTTCTTC. Translating it yields CASSRRGQLNNEQFF.